The present TCR beta chain was sequenced within a study of blood T cell repertoires in COVID-19 (dated by TCRdb to about 2020). As for the study more broadly: Samples from collaborators originated in the United States, Italy and Spain and spanned both the acute and convalescent phases of COVID-19. The prospective study material was composed of cDNA or gDNA derived from T cells, B-cell-depleted T cells, or PBMCs. Deeply sampled blood TCRbeta repertoires from subjects exposed to, actively infected with, or recovered from COVID-19 were included in the dataset. The repertoires were released in a freely available public database intended as a resource for research on the immune response to SARS-CoV-2. Samples came from the ongoing ImmuneRACE study (first 160 participants) plus 1,254 subjects from 6 global collaborators. A de-identified subject ID, COVID-19 status, age in years and sex were almost always included in the sample metadata. HLA class I and class II types, where available, came from metadata supplied by the sample provider rather than from assay-based typing. The paper as a whole reports these results and caveats: How much clinical and demographic metadata was included differed by source and by participant, and the metadata was provided uncurated.

In its sample, this clone was seen a few times. Its specific antigen is unknown. Per-base quality was not reported, and no clone a single base away is much larger than it. TCRbeta CDR3 regions were amplified from genomic DNA using the immunoSEQ Assay, a bias-controlled multiplex PCR. The published analysis was carried out like this. The number of nucleated cells in each sample was estimated by amplification of reference gene primers within the assay. Sequence reads were collapsed and filtered to measure the absolute abundance of every unique TCRbeta CDR3 rearrangement. For each sample, productive Simpson clonality was calculated as the square root of Simpson's diversity index over productive rearrangements. TCRdb carries this immuneACCESS record with in-frame sequences only. Its versions omit some clonotypes, under half of them owing to an unresolved V gene in the studies checked, with the rest unexplained. Clone size and the V and J calls come from that table; the DNA yielded D and trimming. Here the sample has 300,000 to 350,000 clones; roughly 90% occur a single time. 2.5% to 3.5% of the sample goes to the ten largest clones.

The trim is 2 bases for V and 4 bases for J, with a gap of 16 bases between the germline ends. CDR1 and CDR2 (SGHRS, YFSETQ) derive from the germline V gene. Reading from cysteine to phenylalanine, the CDR3 counts 15 amino acids. Only the CDR3 DNA stays, 45 bases, in frame from base 1. One collaborating source in Seattle enrolled patients while the patients were actively infected and followed the patients over time throughout the course of disease. The collaborating institutions used their own protocols to collect whole blood in K2EDTA tubes. For TCRbeta analysis, collaborators shipped samples in one of three forms: frozen whole blood, isolated PBMCs, or DNA extracted from either of those sample types.

The material sequenced was peripheral blood. The receptor's source is a woman under 40 with COVID-19, enrolled during active disease. Recombination linked TRBV5-1 to TRBJ2-7, and TRBD1 may be the D gene, going by 5 matching bases. In nucleotide form, the sequence is TGCGCCAGCAGCTTTGGCGACAGTGTCGCTTACGAGCAGTACTTC. Its protein product is CASSFGDSVAYEQYF.